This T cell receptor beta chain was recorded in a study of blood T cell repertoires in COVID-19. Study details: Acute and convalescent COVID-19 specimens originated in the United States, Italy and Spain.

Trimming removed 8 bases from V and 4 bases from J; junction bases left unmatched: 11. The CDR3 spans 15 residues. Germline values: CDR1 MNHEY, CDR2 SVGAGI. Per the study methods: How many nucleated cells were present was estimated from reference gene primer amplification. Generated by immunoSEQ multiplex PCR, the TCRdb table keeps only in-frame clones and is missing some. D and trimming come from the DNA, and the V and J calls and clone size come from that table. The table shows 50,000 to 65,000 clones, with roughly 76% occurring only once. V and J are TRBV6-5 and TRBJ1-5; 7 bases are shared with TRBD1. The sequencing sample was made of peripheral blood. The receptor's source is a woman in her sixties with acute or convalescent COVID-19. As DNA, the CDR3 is TGTGCCAGCTCTAGGGGGCCGCAAAAGAATCAGCCCCAGCATTTT. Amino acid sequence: CASSRGPQKNQPQHF.